The rows below give T cell receptor beta chains drawn from one sample of a study of cytotoxic CD8 clonotypes in ibrutinib-treated CLL. Sequenced by immunoSEQ multiplex PCR; TCRdb stores in-frame clones only, minus some. Counted here are approximately 130,000 clones, roughly 80% occurring once; the ten biggest clones make up about 3.3%. The sample in question was PBMCs, obtained after 24 months of ibrutinib treatment. The receptors were sampled from a human donor with chronic lymphocytic leukemia. CDR3s include the opening cysteine and the closing phenylalanine or tryptophan. The order of the fields is CDR3 protein, CDR3 DNA, D gene, clone size, V gene, J gene. D genes are given only for firm matches. Clone size is given for some rows only: seen once, a few or many times, or a class if the clone is expanded.

CDR3: CASSPGQGRGSGNTIYF; DNA: TGTGCCAGCAGCCCAGGACAGGGTAGGGGATCTGGAAACACCATATATTTT; D: TRBD1; size: NA; V: TRBV5-4; J: TRBJ1-3
CDR3: CASSRRGEGNQPQHF; DNA: TGTGCCAGCAGCCGGAGGGGGGAGGGCAATCAGCCCCAGCATTTT; D: NA; size: NA; V: TRBV4-2; J: TRBJ1-5
CDR3: CAWSSGTGGTSPLHF; DNA: TGTGCCTGGAGCTCAGGGACAGGGGGGACTTCACCCCTCCACTTT; D: TRBD1; size: NA; V: TRBV30; J: TRBJ1-6
CDR3: CASNLPGEAGDYEQYF; DNA: TGTGCCAGCAATCTTCCAGGCGAAGCAGGAGACTACGAGCAGTACTTC; D: NA; size: NA; V: TRBV27; J: TRBJ2-7
CDR3: CASSGFRLAGGPDTQYF; DNA: TGTGCCAGCAGTGGGTTCCGACTAGCGGGGGGGCCGGATACGCAGTATTTT; D: TRBD2; size: NA; V: TRBV2; J: TRBJ2-3
CDR3: CASSFQEGSNEQYF; DNA: TGTGCCAGCAGTTTTCAGGAGGGGTCGAACGAGCAGTACTTC; D: NA; size: NA; V: TRBV27; J: TRBJ2-7
CDR3: CASSPGTSGVYEQYF; DNA: TGTGCCAGCAGCCCGGGGACTAGCGGGGTGTACGAGCAGTACTTC; D: TRBD2; size: NA; V: TRBV7-8; J: TRBJ2-7
CDR3: CASSPKAGPSGGKSGTGELFF; DNA: TGTGCCAGCTCACCAAAGGCCGGGCCTAGCGGTGGGAAGTCGGGCACCGGGGAGCTGTTTTTT; D: TRBD2; size: NA; V: TRBV18; J: TRBJ2-2
CDR3: CASSTRTGGIGAWGNTIYF; DNA: TGTGCCAGCAGCACACGGACAGGGGGCATTGGTGCTTGGGGAAACACCATATATTTT; D: TRBD1; size: NA; V: TRBV7-9; J: TRBJ1-3
CDR3: CASSNSGASTDTQYF; DNA: TGCGCCAGCAGCAACAGCGGGGCTAGCACAGATACGCAGTATTTT; D: TRBD2; size: NA; V: TRBV5-1; J: TRBJ2-3
CDR3: CASSPGTPYEQYF; DNA: TGTGCCAGCTCGCCCGGGACACCCTACGAGCAGTACTTC; D: NA; size: NA; V: TRBV18; J: TRBJ2-7
CDR3: CASSHSGNTIYF; DNA: TGTGCCAGCAGCCACTCTGGAAACACCATATATTTT; D: NA; size: NA; V: TRBV4-2; J: TRBJ1-3
CDR3: CAWSVSGTSLLSGANVLTF; DNA: TGTGCCTGGAGTGTCTCTGGGACTAGCCTTCTTTCTGGGGCCAACGTCCTGACTTTC; D: TRBD2; size: NA; V: TRBV30; J: TRBJ2-6
CDR3: CASSLQGTNTEAFF; DNA: TGTGCCAGCAGCTTGCAGGGGACTAACACTGAAGCTTTCTTT; D: NA; size: NA; V: TRBV7-6; J: TRBJ1-1
CDR3: CASSLAPNSPLHF; DNA: TGTGCCAGCAGCTTAGCGCCGAATTCACCCCTCCACTTT; D: NA; size: few; V: TRBV11-1; J: TRBJ1-6
CDR3: CASSEELAGAPLDNEQFF; DNA: TGTGCCAGCAGTGAGGAACTAGCGGGGGCCCCGCTGGACAATGAGCAGTTCTTC; D: TRBD2; size: NA; V: TRBV2; J: TRBJ2-1
CDR3: CASSKDRGIGLFSPLHF; DNA: TGTGCCAGCAGTAAAGACAGGGGAATAGGGCTTTTTTCACCCCTCCACTTT; D: TRBD1; size: NA; V: TRBV6-1; J: TRBJ1-6
CDR3: CASSLGQTNTEAFF; DNA: TGCGCCAGCAGCCTTGGACAGACGAACACTGAAGCTTTCTTT; D: NA; size: NA; V: TRBV5-1; J: TRBJ1-1